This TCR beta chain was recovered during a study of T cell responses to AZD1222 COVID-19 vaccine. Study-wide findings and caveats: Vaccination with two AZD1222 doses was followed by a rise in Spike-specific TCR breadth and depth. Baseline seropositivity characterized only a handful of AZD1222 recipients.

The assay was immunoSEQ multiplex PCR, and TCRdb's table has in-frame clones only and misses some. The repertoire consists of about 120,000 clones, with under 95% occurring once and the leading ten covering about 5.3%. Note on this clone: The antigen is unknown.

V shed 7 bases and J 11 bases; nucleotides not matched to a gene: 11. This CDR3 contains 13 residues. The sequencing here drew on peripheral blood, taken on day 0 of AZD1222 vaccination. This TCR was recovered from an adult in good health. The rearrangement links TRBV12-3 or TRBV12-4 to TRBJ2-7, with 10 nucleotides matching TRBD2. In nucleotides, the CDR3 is TGTGCCAGCACTCCCTGGGGAGCGGGAGGGAAGTACTTC. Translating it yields CASTPWGAGGKYF.